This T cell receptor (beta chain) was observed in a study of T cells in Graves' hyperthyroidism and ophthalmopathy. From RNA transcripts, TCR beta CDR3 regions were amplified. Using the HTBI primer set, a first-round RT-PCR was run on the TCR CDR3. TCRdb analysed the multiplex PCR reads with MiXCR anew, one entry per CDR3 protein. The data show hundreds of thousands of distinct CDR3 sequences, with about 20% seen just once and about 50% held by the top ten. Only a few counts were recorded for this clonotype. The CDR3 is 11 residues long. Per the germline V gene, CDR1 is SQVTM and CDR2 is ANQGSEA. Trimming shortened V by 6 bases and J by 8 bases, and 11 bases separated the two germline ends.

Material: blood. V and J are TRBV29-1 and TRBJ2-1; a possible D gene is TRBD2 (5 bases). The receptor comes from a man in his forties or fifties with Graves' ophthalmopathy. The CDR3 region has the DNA TGCAGCGTCCTTATAGCGCATGAGCAGTTCTTC. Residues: CSVLIAHEQFF.